A selection of T cell receptor beta chains follows, all from one sample in a study of blood T cell repertoires in COVID-19. Method: immunoSEQ multiplex PCR; TCRdb's copy keeps in-frame clones and lacks some. The data hold approximately 190,000 clones, with about four fifths observed a single time. The sequencing input was peripheral blood. These receptors all stem from a middle-aged woman with acute or convalescent COVID-19. Both conserved end residues are part of each CDR3. The order of the fields is J gene, V gene, D gene, clone size, CDR3 protein, CDR3 DNA. A D gene is named only where the DNA matches it firmly. The size of a clone is reported for some rows only, either as once, few or many, or as a class for expanded clones.

TRBJ1-1,TRBV10-1,-,few,CASSTTRGSGNTEAFF,TGCGCCAGCAGTACAACCCGGGGATCTGGGAACACTGAAGCTTTCTTT
TRBJ2-7,TRBV3-1/TRBV3-2,TRBD2,-,CASSHSGSLYEQYF,TGTGCCAGCAGCCATAGCGGGAGCCTTTACGAGCAGTACTTC
TRBJ2-5,TRBV19,TRBD1,-,CASSARGRARMETQYF,TGTGCCAGTAGCGCCAGGGGGCGGGCCCGAATGGAGACCCAGTACTTC
TRBJ1-6,TRBV6-5,-,-,CASSAGSMTNSPLHF,TGTGCCAGCAGCGCCGGATCCATGACAAATTCACCCCTCCACTTT
TRBJ2-7,TRBV10-1,-,-,CASSDGEGALEQYF,TGCGCCAGCAGTGATGGCGAAGGAGCCCTAGAGCAGTACTTC
TRBJ2-3,TRBV3-1/TRBV3-2,TRBD2,-,CASSHPSGSGTDTQYF,TGTGCCAGCAGCCATCCGAGCGGGAGTGGCACAGATACGCAGTATTTT
TRBJ1-6,TRBV2,-,-,CASSEAGGPKSPLHF,TGTGCCAGCAGTGAGGCGGGGGGACCGAAATCACCCCTCCACTTT
TRBJ1-1,TRBV27,-,-,CASSLGGGSEAFF,TGTGCCAGCAGTTTAGGCGGGGGCTCTGAAGCTTTCTTT
TRBJ2-5,TRBV12-3/TRBV12-4,-,-,CASSPEGEETQYF,TGTGCCAGCAGCCCCGAGGGGGAAGAGACCCAGTACTTC
TRBJ2-7,TRBV11-2,-,-,CASSLGGGEDEQYF,TGTGCCAGCAGCTTAGGAGGGGGTGAGGACGAGCAGTACTTC
TRBJ1-1,TRBV27,-,once,CASSFGENTEAFF,TGTGCCAGCAGTTTCGGAGAGAACACTGAAGCTTTCTTT
TRBJ1-6,TRBV10-3,TRBD1,-,CAIKSTGEENSPLHF,TGTGCCATCAAATCGACAGGGGAGGAGAATTCACCCCTCCACTTT
TRBJ1-6,TRBV7-6,TRBD1,-,CASSLTGGPNSPLHF,TGTGCCAGCAGCTTGACAGGGGGCCCGAATTCACCCCTCCACTTT
TRBJ2-7,TRBV5-1,TRBD2,-,CASSLPSGTPPYEQYF,TGCGCCAGCAGCCTCCCTAGCGGGACACCCCCCTACGAGCAGTACTTC
TRBJ1-3,TRBV11-2,-,-,CAERLDGYSGNTIYF,TGTGCCGAGAGGCTTGACGGATACTCTGGAAACACCATATATTTT
TRBJ2-7,TRBV19,-,-,CASSAVLAYEQYF,TGTGCCAGTAGTGCGGTCTTGGCCTACGAGCAGTACTTC
TRBJ2-1,TRBV7-7,TRBD2,-,CASARTSGSLHEQFF,TGTGCCAGCGCAAGGACTAGCGGGAGTCTGCATGAGCAGTTCTTC
TRBJ2-7,TRBV6-1,-,-,CASSEGGPAYEQYF,TGTGCCAGCAGTGAGGGCGGGCCCGCCTACGAGCAGTACTTC
TRBJ1-6,TRBV2,TRBD1,-,CASSVLKWRTGHRDNSPLHF,TGTGCCAGCAGTGTACTAAAATGGAGGACAGGGCATAGGGATAATTCACCCCTCCACTTT
TRBJ2-1,TRBV7-9,-,-,CASKLDNEQFF,TGTGCCAGCAAACTAGACAATGAGCAGTTCTTC
TRBJ2-3,TRBV6-1,-,-,CASSDRARPTDTQYF,TGTGCCAGCAGTGACAGGGCCCGTCCCACAGATACGCAGTATTTT
TRBJ2-7,TRBV7-9,TRBD2,-,CASSPSLAGFYEQYF,TGTGCCAGCAGCCCGAGTCTAGCGGGCTTCTACGAGCAGTACTTC
TRBJ1-1,TRBV2,-,-,CASRGEPRKLNTEAFF,TGTGCCAGCAGAGGGGAACCGAGGAAGCTGAACACTGAAGCTTTCTTT
TRBJ2-5,TRBV5-1,-,-,CASSLGATGTQETQYF,TGCGCCAGCAGCTTGGGCGCAACAGGTACTCAAGAGACCCAGTACTTC
TRBJ1-1,TRBV27,-,-,CASSTQGLGTEAFF,TGTGCCAGCAGTACACAGGGCCTGGGAACTGAAGCTTTCTTT
TRBJ1-6,TRBV28,TRBD1,once,CASSTPGQGSSPLHF,TGTGCCAGCAGTACTCCGGGACAGGGGAGTTCACCCCTCCACTTT
TRBJ2-7,TRBV7-8,-,-,CASSPAGNYEQYF,TGTGCCAGCAGTCCAGCGGGTAACTACGAGCAGTACTTC
TRBJ1-1,TRBV29-1,-,once,CSAGQNTEAFF,TGCAGCGCCGGCCAGAACACTGAAGCTTTCTTT
TRBJ1-1,TRBV2,-,-,CASSGPGNTEAFF,TGTGCCAGCAGTGGTCCAGGGAACACTGAAGCTTTCTTT
TRBJ1-2,TRBV5-5,TRBD1,once,CASSPQPTNRGVIYGYTF,TGTGCCAGCAGCCCTCAACCCACGAACAGGGGAGTCATCTATGGCTACACCTTC
TRBJ1-2,TRBV7-8,-,-,CASSLEAWAGNYGYTF,TGTGCCAGCAGCTTAGAGGCGTGGGCAGGGAACTATGGCTACACCTTC
TRBJ1-4,TRBV10-3,-,-,CAISGHRNEKLFF,TGTGCCATCTCGGGACACCGTAATGAAAAACTGTTTTTT
TRBJ2-1,TRBV18,-,-,CASCRGQNNEQFF,TGTGCCAGCTGTAGGGGTCAGAACAATGAGCAGTTCTTC
TRBJ2-1,TRBV7-9,TRBD2,-,CASRPGGTPAYNEQFF,TGTGCCAGTAGACCGGGGGGGACGCCAGCCTACAATGAGCAGTTCTTC
TRBJ2-2,TRBV3-1/TRBV3-2,TRBD1,-,CASSRMTGLYGELFF,TGTGCCAGCAGCCGAATGACAGGGCTGTACGGGGAGCTGTTTTTT
TRBJ1-1,TRBV10-3,-,-,CAISEGESNTEAFF,TGTGCCATCAGTGAGGGGGAGTCGAACACTGAAGCTTTCTTT
TRBJ2-7,TRBV1,-,-,CTSSLVLSVLAEGYEQYF,TGCACCAGCAGCCTGGTTCTCTCTGTACTAGCGGAGGGCTACGAGCAGTACTTC